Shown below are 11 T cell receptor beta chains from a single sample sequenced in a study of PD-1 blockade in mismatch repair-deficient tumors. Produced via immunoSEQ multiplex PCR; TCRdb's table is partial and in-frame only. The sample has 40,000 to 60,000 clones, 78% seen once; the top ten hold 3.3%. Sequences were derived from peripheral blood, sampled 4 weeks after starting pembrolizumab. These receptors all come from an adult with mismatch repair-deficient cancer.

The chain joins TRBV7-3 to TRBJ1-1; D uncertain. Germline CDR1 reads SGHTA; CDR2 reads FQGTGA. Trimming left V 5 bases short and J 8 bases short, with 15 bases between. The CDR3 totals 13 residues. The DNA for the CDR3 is TGTGCCAGCAGCCCGGGAGGAGCGCGCGAAGCTTTCTTT. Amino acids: CASSPGGAREAFF. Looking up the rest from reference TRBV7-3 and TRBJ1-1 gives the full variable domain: GAGVSQTPSNKVTEKGKYVELRCDPISGHTALYWYRQSLGQGPEFLIYFQGTGAADDSGLPNDRFFAVRPEGSVSTLKIQRTERGDSAVYLCASSPGGAREAFFGQGTRLTVV.

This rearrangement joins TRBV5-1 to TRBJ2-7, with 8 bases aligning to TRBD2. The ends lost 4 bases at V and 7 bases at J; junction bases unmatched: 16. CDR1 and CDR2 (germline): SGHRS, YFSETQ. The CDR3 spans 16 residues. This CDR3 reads CASSRTSRTEAGEQYF. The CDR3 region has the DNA TGCGCCAGCAGCCGGACTAGCCGTACCGAGGCGGGGGAGCAGTACTTC. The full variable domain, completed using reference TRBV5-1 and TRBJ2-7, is KAGVTQTPRYLIKTRGQQVTLSCSPISGHRSVSWYQQTPGQGLQFLFEYFSETQRNKGNFPGRFSGRQFSNSRSEMNVSTLELGDSALYLCASSRTSRTEAGEQYFGPGTRLTVT.

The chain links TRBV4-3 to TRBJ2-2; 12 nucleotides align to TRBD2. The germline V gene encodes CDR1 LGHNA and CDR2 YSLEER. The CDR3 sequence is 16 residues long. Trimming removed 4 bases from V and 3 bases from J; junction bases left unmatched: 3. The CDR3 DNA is TGCGCCAGCAGCCTTGGACTAGCGGGATACACCGGGGAGCTGTTTTTT. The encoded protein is CASSLGLAGYTGELFF.

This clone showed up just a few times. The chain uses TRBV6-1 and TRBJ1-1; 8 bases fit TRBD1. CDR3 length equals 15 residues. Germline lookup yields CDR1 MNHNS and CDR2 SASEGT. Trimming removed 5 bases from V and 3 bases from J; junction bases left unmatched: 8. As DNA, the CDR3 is TGTGCCAGCAGTCCTCAGGGGGCCAGGGACACTGAAGCTTTCTTT. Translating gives CASSPQGARDTEAFF.

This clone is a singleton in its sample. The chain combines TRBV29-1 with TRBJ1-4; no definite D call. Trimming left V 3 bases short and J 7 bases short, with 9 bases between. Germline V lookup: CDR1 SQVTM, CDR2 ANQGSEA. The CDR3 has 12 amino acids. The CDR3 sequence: CSVETPSEKLFF. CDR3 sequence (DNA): TGCAGCGTTGAGACCCCCTCTGAAAAACTGTTTTTT.

Here the CDR3 DNA reads TGTGCCAGCAGCTTGGAGAGTGGCTACACCTTC. Its protein is CASSLESGYTF. This chain links TRBV5-4 with TRBJ1-2; D gene ambiguous. Germline-derived CDR1 and CDR2 are SGHNT and YYREEE (reference sequence). Between the trimmed V and J ends, which lost 0 bases and 7 bases, there was a span of 4 bases. The CDR3 loop spans 11 amino acids.

Written as DNA, the CDR3 is TGTGCCAGCAGTGAATCGCGACTAGCGGGAGTGAATGAGCAGTTCTTC. Translation: CASSESRLAGVNEQFF. J is TRBJ2-1 and V is TRBV2; TRBD2 aligns across 12 bases. CDR1 is SNHLY, CDR2 FYNNEI, per germline. Trimming removed 2 bases from V and 7 bases from J; junction bases left unmatched: 6. The CDR3 has 16 residues.

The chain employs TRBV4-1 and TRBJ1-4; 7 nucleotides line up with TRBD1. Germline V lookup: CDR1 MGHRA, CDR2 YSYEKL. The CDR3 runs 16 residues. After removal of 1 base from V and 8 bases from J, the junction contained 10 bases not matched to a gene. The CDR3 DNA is TGCGCCAGCAGCCAAGGACAGGGAGGTTTAGGGGAAAAACTGTTTTTT. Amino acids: CASSQGQGGLGEKLFF.

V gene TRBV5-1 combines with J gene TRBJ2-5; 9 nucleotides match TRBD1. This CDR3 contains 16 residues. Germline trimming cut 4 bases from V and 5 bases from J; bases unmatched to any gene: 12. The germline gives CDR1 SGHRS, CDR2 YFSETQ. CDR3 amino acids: CASSPGTGRISETQYF. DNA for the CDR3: TGCGCCAGCAGCCCAGGGACAGGGCGTATATCGGAGACCCAGTACTTC. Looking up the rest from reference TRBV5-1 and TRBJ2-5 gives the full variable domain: KAGVTQTPRYLIKTRGQQVTLSCSPISGHRSVSWYQQTPGQGLQFLFEYFSETQRNKGNFPGRFSGRQFSNSRSEMNVSTLELGDSALYLCASSPGTGRISETQYFGPGTRLLVL.

The CDR3 DNA sequence: TGTGCCAGCAGTTTTTACGGTTCCTACGAGCAGTACTTC. The encoded protein is CASSFYGSYEQYF. This chain uses TRBV27 with TRBJ2-7, with D uncertain. V was cut by 3 bases and J by 1 base, with 7 bases left in between. The CDR3 is made up of 13 amino acids. Germline CDR1 and CDR2: MNHEY and SMNVEV (reference sequence).

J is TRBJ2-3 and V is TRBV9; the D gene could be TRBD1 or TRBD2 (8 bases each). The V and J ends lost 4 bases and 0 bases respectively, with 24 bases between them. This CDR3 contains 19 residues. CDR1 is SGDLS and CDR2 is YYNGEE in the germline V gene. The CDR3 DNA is TGTGCCAGCAGCCCCCAGGGGGCGGGAGGATCCTGGAGCACAGATACGCAGTATTTT. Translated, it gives CASSPQGAGGSWSTDTQYF. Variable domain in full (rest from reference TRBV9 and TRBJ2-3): DSGVTQTPKHLITATGQRVTLRCSPRSGDLSVYWYQQSLDQGLQFLIQYYNGEERAKGNILERFSAQQFPDLHSELNLSSLELGDSALYFCASSPQGAGGSWSTDTQYFGPGTRLTVL.